This T cell receptor beta chain was captured in a study of T cells after somatic rescue of genetic block (dated by TCRdb to about 2020). Study-wide context: The study assessed how robust, over the long term, a T-cell system was when the system had developed through somatic rescue of a genetic block in T-cell development.

The CDR3 spans 18 residues, from the cysteine through the phenylalanine. Only CDR3 DNA is held: 54 bases, read in frame from base 1. The germline V gene gives CDR1 as MGHRA and CDR2 as YSYEKL. From V the trimming removes 6 bases and from J it removes 2 bases, while the gene matches leave 13 bases of the junction unaccounted for. The library was obtained by the immunoSEQ multiplex PCR assay. In its TCRdb copy, this immuneACCESS table keeps in-frame sequences only and misses some clones. Where compared with another copy, unresolved V genes explain less than half of these, and the others have no known cause. In this sample the table shows tens of thousands of clones, roughly 90% of which occur a single time. Jointly, the top ten make up about 2.7% of the sample. About this clone itself: This clone's antigen is unknown. Base qualities are missing; no much larger clone stands one base away.

The sequence was obtained from a man in his forties or fifties. The sequenced sample consisted of peripheral blood mononuclear cells (PBMCs). The chain employs TRBV4-1 and TRBJ1-4; TRBD1 lines up with 9 middle nucleotides. CDR3 protein: CASSHYRGRLATNEKLFF. The DNA sequence is TGCGCCAGCAGTCACTACAGGGGGCGGTTGGCGACTAATGAAAAACTGTTTTTT.